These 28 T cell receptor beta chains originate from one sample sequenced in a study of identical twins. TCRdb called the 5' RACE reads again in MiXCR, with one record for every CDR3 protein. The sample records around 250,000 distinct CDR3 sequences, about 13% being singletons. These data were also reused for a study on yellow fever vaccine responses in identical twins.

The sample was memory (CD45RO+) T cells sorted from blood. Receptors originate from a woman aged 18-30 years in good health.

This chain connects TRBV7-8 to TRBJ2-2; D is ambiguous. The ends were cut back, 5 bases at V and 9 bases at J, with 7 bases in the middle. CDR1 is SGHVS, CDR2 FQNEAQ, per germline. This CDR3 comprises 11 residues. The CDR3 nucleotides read TGTGCCAGCAGCCAAAGTCGGGAGCTGTTTTTT. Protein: CASSQSRELFF.

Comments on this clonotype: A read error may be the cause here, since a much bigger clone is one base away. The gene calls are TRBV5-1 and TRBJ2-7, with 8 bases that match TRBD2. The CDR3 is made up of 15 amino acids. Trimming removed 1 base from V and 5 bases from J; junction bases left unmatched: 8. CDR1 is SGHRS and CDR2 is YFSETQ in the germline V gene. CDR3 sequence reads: CASSLRNGRGNEQYF. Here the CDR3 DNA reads TGCGCCAGCAGCTTGAGGAACGGGAGGGGCAACGAGCAGTACTTC.

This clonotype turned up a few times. CDR3 sequence reads: CASSTGNYGYTF. For the CDR3, the DNA is TGTGCCAGCAGTACAGGGAACTATGGCTACACCTTC. This chain links TRBV6-1 with TRBJ1-2; D perhaps matches TRBD1 (6 bases). Germline V gives CDR1 MNHNS, CDR2 SASEGT. The CDR3 extends over 12 amino acids. V lost 5 bases to trimming and J lost 2 bases, with 6 bases between them.

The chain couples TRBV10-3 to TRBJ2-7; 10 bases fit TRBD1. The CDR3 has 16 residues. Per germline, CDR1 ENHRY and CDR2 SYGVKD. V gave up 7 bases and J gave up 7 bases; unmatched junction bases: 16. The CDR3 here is CAITQRTGGVLREQYF. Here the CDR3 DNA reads TGTGCCATCACCCAGAGGACAGGGGGTGTCCTTAGAGAGCAGTACTTC.

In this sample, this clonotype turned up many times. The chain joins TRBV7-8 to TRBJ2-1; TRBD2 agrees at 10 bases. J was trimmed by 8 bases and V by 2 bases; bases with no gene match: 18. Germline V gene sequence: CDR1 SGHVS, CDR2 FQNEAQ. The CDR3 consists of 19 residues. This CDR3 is CASSLPTGTSDTSLDEQFF. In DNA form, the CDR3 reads TGTGCCAGCAGCTTACCGACCGGGACTAGCGACACATCTCTGGATGAGCAGTTCTTC.

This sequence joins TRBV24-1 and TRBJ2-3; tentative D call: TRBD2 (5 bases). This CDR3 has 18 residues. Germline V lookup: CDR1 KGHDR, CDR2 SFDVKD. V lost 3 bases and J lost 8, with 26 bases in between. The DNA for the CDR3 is TGTGCCACCAGTGATATTCAATTGACTGGCCCGGGGTCGGGTACGCAGTATTTT. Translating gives CATSDIQLTGPGSGTQYF.

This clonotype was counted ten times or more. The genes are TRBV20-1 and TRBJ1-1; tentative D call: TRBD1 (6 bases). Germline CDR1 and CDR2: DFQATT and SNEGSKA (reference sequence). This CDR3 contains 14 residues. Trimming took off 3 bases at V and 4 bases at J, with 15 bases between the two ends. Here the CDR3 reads CSASEGQSVTEAFF. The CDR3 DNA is TGCAGTGCTAGTGAAGGACAGTCGGTCACTGAAGCTTTCTTT.

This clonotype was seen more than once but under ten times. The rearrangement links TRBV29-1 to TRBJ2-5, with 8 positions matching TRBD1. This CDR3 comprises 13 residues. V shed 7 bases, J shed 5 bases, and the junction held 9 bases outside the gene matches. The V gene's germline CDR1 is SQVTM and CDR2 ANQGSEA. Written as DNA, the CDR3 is TGCAGCGGGGACCCGACAGGGGCCGAGACCCAGTACTTC. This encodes CSGDPTGAETQYF.

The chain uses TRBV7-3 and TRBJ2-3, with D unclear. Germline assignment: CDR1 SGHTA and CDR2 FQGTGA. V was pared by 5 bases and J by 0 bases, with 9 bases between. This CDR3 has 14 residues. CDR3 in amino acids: CASSPFFSTDTQYF. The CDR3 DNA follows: TGTGCCAGCAGCCCCTTTTTTAGCACAGATACGCAGTATTTT. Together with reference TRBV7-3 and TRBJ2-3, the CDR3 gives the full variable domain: GAGVSQTPSNKVTEKGKYVELRCDPISGHTALYWYRQSLGQGPEFLIYFQGTGAADDSGLPNDRFFAVRPEGSVSTLKIQRTERGDSAVYLCASSPFFSTDTQYFGPGTRLTVL.

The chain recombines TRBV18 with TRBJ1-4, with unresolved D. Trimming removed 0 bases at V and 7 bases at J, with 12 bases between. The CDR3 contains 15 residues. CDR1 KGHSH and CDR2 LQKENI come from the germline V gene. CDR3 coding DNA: TGTGCCAGCTCACCACCGACGGGTGGGGTTGAAAAACTGTTTTTT. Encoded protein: CASSPPTGGVEKLFF.

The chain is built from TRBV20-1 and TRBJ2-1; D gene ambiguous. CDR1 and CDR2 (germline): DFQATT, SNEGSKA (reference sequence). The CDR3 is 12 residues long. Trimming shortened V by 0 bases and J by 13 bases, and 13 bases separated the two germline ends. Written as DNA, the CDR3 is TGCAGTGCTAGAGACGACTTAAACTTTCAGTTCTTC. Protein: CSARDDLNFQFF.

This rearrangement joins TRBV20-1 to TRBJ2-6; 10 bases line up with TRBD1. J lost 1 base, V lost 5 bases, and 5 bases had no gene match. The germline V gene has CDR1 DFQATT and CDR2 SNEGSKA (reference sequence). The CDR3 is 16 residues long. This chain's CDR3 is CSAVTGGFSGANVLTF. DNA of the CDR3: TGCAGTGCTGTGACAGGGGGCTTTTCTGGGGCCAACGTCCTGACTTTC.

This CDR3 reads CASSLGGSSNQPQHF. The CDR3 DNA reads TGTGCCAGCAGCTTAGGGGGGAGTAGCAATCAGCCCCAGCATTTT. The gene calls are TRBV7-2 and TRBJ1-5; a possible D gene is TRBD1 (5 bases). The CDR3 sequence is 15 residues long. Trimming pared 1 base from V and 0 bases from J, leaving 7 bases between. Germline V gene sequence: CDR1 SGHTA, CDR2 FQGNSA.

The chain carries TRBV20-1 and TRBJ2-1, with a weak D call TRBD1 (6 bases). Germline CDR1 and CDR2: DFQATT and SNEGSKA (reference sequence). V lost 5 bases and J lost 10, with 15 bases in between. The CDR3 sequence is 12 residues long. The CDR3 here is CSAHLARGEQFF. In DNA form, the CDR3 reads TGCAGTGCTCATCTGGCCAGGGGCGAGCAGTTCTTC.

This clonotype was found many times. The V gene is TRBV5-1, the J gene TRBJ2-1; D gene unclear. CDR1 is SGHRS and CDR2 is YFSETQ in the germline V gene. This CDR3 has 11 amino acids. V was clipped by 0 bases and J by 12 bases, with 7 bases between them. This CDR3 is CASSLGRWQFF. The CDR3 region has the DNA TGCGCCAGCAGCTTGGGAAGGTGGCAGTTCTTC.

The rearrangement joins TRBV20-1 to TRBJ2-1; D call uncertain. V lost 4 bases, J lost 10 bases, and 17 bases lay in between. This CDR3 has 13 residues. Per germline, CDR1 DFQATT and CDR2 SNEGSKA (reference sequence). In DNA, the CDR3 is TGCAGTGCTATGCTTTCGTTTGTCCAAGAGCAGTTCTTC. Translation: CSAMLSFVQEQFF.

The CDR3 region has the DNA TGTGCCAGCAGTACGACAGGGGGCACGGTTGAGACCCAGTACTTC. Translated, it gives CASSTTGGTVETQYF. The chain carries TRBV5-5 and TRBJ2-5; 10 positions agree with TRBD1. The germline gives CDR1 SGHKS, CDR2 YYEKEE (reference sequence). The CDR3 is 15 amino acids. V dropped 5 bases and J dropped 5; count of bases not matched to a gene: 9.

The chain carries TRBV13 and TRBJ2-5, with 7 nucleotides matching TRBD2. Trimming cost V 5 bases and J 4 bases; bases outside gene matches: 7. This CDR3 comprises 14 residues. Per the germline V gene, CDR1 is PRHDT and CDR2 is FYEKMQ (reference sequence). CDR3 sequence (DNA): TGTGCCAGCAGCGCCGCGGGAGTTGGAGAGACCCAGTACTTC. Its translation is CASSAAGVGETQYF.

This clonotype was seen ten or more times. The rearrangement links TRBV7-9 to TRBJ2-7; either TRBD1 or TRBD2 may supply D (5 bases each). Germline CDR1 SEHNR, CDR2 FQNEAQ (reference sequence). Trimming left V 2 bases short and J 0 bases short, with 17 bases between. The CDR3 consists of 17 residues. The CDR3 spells CASSLFPGTSSSYEQYF. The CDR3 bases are TGTGCCAGCAGCTTATTCCCCGGGACGTCTAGCTCCTACGAGCAGTACTTC.

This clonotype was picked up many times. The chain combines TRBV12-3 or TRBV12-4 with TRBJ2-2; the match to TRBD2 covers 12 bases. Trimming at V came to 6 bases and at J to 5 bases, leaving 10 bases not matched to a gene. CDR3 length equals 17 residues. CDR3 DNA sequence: TGTGCCAGCAGCCTTCTAGCGGGAGGGCGTCGGACCGGGGAGCTGTTTTTT. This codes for CASSLLAGGRRTGELFF.

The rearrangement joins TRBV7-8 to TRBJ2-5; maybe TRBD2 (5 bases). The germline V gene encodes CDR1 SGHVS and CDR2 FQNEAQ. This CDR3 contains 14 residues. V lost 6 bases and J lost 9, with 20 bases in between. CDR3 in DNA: TGTGCCAGCAGACTCTACCCCGGAGCGGTGTCCCAGTACTTC. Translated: CASRLYPGAVSQYF.

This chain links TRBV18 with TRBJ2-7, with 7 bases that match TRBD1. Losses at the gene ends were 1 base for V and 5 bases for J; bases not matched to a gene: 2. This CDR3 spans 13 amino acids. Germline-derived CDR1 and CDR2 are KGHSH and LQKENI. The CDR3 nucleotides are TGTGCCAGCTCACCACAAACAGGGGACGAGCAGTACTTC. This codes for CASSPQTGDEQYF. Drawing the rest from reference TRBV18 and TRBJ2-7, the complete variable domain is NAGVMQNPRHLVRRRGQEARLRCSPMKGHSHVYWYRQLPEEGLKFMVYLQKENIIDESGMPKERFSAEFPKEGPSILRIQQVVRGDSAAYFCASSPQTGDEQYFGPGTRLTVT.

CDR3 in DNA: TGCAGTGCTAGAGCCCGAGCCTACGAGCAGTACTTC. Its translation is CSARARAYEQYF. The chain couples TRBV20-1 to TRBJ2-7; D not resolved. CDR3 length: 12 amino acids. Trimming took off 1 base at V and 2 bases at J, with 6 bases between the two ends. Germline V gene lookup returns CDR1 DFQATT and CDR2 SNEGSKA (reference sequence).

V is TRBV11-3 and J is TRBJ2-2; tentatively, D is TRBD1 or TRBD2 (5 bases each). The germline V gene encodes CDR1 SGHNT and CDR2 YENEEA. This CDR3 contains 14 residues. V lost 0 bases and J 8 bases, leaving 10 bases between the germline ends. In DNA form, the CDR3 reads TGTGCCAGCAGCTTAGACCGAGGGGTGGGGGAGCTGTTTTTT. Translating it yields CASSLDRGVGELFF.

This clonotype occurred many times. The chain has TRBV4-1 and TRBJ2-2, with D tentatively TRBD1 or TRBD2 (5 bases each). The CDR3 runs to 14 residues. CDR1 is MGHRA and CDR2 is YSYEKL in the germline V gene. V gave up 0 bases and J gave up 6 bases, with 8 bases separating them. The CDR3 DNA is TGCGCCAGCAGCCAAGATTGGGGACCCGGGGAGCTGTTTTTT. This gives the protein CASSQDWGPGELFF.

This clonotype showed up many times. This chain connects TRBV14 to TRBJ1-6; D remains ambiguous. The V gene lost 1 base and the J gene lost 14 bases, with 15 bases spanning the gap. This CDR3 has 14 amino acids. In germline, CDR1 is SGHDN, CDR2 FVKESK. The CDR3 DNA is TGTGCCAGCAGCCAAGTAGTTCAGGCGGCCACCCTCCACTTT. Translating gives CASSQVVQAATLHF.

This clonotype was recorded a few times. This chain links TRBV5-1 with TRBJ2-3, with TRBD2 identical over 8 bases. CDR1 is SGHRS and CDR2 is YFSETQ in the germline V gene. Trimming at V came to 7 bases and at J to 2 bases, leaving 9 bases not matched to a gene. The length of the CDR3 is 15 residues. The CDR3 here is CASRWAGGATDTQYF. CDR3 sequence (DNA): TGCGCCAGCCGCTGGGCGGGGGGCGCCACAGATACGCAGTATTTT. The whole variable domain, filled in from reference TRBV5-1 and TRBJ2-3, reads KAGVTQTPRYLIKTRGQQVTLSCSPISGHRSVSWYQQTPGQGLQFLFEYFSETQRNKGNFPGRFSGRQFSNSRSEMNVSTLELGDSALYLCASRWAGGATDTQYFGPGTRLTVL.

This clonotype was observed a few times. DNA of the CDR3: TGTGCCAGCAGTCTTACTAGCTCGCCTCAGTACGAGCAGTACTTC. Protein sequence: CASSLTSSPQYEQYF. This chain uses TRBV27 with TRBJ2-7; weak D call: TRBD2 (6 bases). The germline V gene has CDR1 MNHEY and CDR2 SMNVEV (reference sequence). V dropped 5 bases and J dropped 4 bases, with 18 bases sitting between them. The CDR3 covers 15 residues.